The 30 T cell receptor beta chains below come from one sample, sequenced in a study of chemoradiotherapy in HPV16-positive cancers. Method: immunoSEQ multiplex PCR; TCRdb's copy keeps in-frame clones and lacks some. Here the sample spans about 32,000 clones, roughly 77% being singletons. This specimen was blood, taken from a patient who underwent chemoradiotherapy. The receptors come from a human donor with HPV-associated anogenital cancer.

The chain uses TRBV7-9 and TRBJ2-5; D is unclear. Germline values: CDR1 SEHNR, CDR2 FQNEAQ (reference sequence). Trimming removed 5 bases at V and 1 base at J, with 14 bases between. This CDR3 region has 15 residues. The CDR3 loop reads CASSRDGGFQETQYF. CDR3 coding DNA: TGTGCCAGCAGCCGAGACGGCGGCTTCCAAGAGACCCAGTACTTC.

V usage is TRBV11-1 and J usage is TRBJ1-5; D is unclear. The CDR3 is 17 residues long. Between the trimmed V and J ends, which lost 0 bases and 1 base, there was a span of 13 bases. Germline V CDR1 and CDR2: SGHAT, FQDESV (reference sequence). As DNA, the CDR3 is TGTGCCAGCAGCTTAGCGCGGGGTTCCAGGAGCAATCAGCCCCAGCATTTT. It is translated as CASSLARGSRSNQPQHF.

This chain uses TRBV18 with TRBJ1-5; tentatively, D is TRBD1 (5 bases). V was clipped by 4 bases and J by 4 bases, with 8 bases between them. CDR1 is KGHSH and CDR2 is LQKENI in the germline V gene. This CDR3 is 13 amino acids long. DNA of the CDR3: TGTGCCAGCTCACGGGACGGGAATCAGCCCCAGCATTTT. It specifies CASSRDGNQPQHF.

The chain links TRBV5-5 to TRBJ2-1, with a weak D call TRBD2 (6 bases). V was clipped by 0 bases and J by 12 bases, with 10 bases between them. In germline, CDR1 is SGHKS, CDR2 YYEKEE (reference sequence). The CDR3 runs to 12 residues. CDR3 sequence reads: CASSLDTAGQFF. CDR3 coding DNA: TGTGCCAGCAGCTTGGATACAGCGGGGCAGTTCTTC.

The chain links TRBV5-6 to TRBJ2-5; TRBD2 matches at 12 bases. Germline CDR1 SGHDT, CDR2 YYEEEE. The CDR3 spans 19 residues. V was clipped by 1 base and J by 2 bases; unmatched bases: 12. In DNA form, the CDR3 reads TGTGCCAGCAGCTTGTTGGGGTCACTAGCGGGGGGTAGACAAGAGACCCAGTACTTC. The encoded protein is CASSLLGSLAGGRQETQYF.

The chain couples TRBV27 to TRBJ2-5, with 7 bases fitting TRBD2. Germline trimming cut 3 bases from V and 5 bases from J; bases unmatched to any gene: 12. There are 16 residues in the CDR3. Germline loops: CDR1 MNHEY, CDR2 SMNVEV (reference sequence). This CDR3 is CASSFLRGGAGETQYF. The CDR3 DNA is TGTGCCAGCAGTTTCCTGAGGGGAGGGGCGGGTGAGACCCAGTACTTC.

The chain links TRBV7-9 to TRBJ2-1, with 9 bases lining up with TRBD2. The CDR3 extends over 15 amino acids. Per the germline V gene, CDR1 is SEHNR and CDR2 is FQNEAQ (reference sequence). V shed 0 bases and J 6 bases; nucleotides not matched to a gene: 3. CDR3 sequence reads: CASSLAAGGANEQFF. The DNA of the CDR3 is TGTGCCAGCAGCTTAGCGGCGGGGGGGGCCAATGAGCAGTTCTTC.

The J gene is TRBJ1-3, the V gene TRBV11-2, with a possible D match to TRBD1 (5 bases). CDR1 and CDR2 (germline): SGHAT, FQNNGV. The CDR3 spans 18 residues. Trimming cost V 2 bases and J 0 bases, with 17 bases left between them. The CDR3 region has the DNA TGTGCCAGCAGCTTATTCCCGGCGGCAGGGAACTCTGGAAACACCATATATTTT. It translates to CASSLFPAAGNSGNTIYF.

The chain has TRBV15 and TRBJ2-7; a weak D match, TRBD1 (5 bases). The CDR3 is 13 amino acids. From germline, CDR1 is LNHNV and CDR2 YYDKDF (reference sequence). V gave up 5 bases and J gave up 9 bases, with 17 bases separating them. As DNA, the CDR3 is TGTGCCACCAGCGAGGCAGGGTCCGCCGGGCAGTACTTC. This sequence encodes CATSEAGSAGQYF.

The chain carries TRBV7-9 and TRBJ1-6; TRBD1 matches 7 bases. Germline-derived CDR1 and CDR2 are SEHNR and FQNEAQ (reference sequence). The CDR3 is made up of 12 amino acids. Unmatched junction bases numbered 2, after V lost 8 bases and J lost 7 bases. The CDR3 sequence: CASRDSNSPLHF. CDR3 nucleotide sequence: TGTGCCAGCCGGGACAGCAATTCACCCCTCCACTTT. Complete variable domain (other parts from reference TRBV7-9 and TRBJ1-6): DTGVSQNPRHKITKRGQNVTFRCDPISEHNRLYWYRQTLGQGPEFLTYFQNEAQLEKSRLLSDRFSAERPKGSFSTLEIQRTEQGDSAMYLCASRDSNSPLHFGNGTRLTVT.

In DNA, the CDR3 is TGTGCCAGCAGTTTCACGACTAGCGGGGAGACCCAGTACTTC. Amino acids: CASSFTTSGETQYF. The chain carries TRBV27 and TRBJ2-5; 10 bases align to TRBD2. CDR1 MNHEY and CDR2 SMNVEV come from the germline V gene (reference sequence). This CDR3 region has 14 residues. Trimming at V came to 3 bases and at J to 5 bases, leaving 3 bases not matched to a gene.

DNA of the CDR3: TGTGCCAGCAGTGAACGCCTATTGACAGGGGCTAATGAAAAACTGTTTTTT. Residues: CASSERLLTGANEKLFF. This chain uses TRBV2 with TRBJ1-4, with 8 bases lining up with TRBD1. The V gene's germline CDR1 is SNHLY and CDR2 FYNNEI. This CDR3 has 17 amino acids. V was pared by 2 bases and J by 3 bases, with 8 bases of the junction left unmatched.

This clone was seen once. V gene TRBV6-6 combines with J gene TRBJ2-5; 11 bases map to TRBD1. Germline V lookup: CDR1 MNHNY, CDR2 SVGAGI (reference sequence). After removal of 8 bases from V and 2 bases from J, the junction contained 7 bases not matched to a gene. CDR3 length: 15 residues. This chain's CDR3 is CASRTDRGRQETQYF. The CDR3 nucleotides read TGTGCCAGCCGAACGGACAGGGGGCGGCAAGAGACCCAGTACTTC.

V and J are TRBV5-6 and TRBJ1-1; 10 bases align to TRBD1. The CDR3 has 13 residues. Germline V gene data show CDR1 as SGHDT and CDR2 as YYEEEE. V lost 4 bases to trimming and J lost 7 bases; unmatched junction nucleotides: 4. This CDR3 is CASSPGTGVEAFF. CDR3 DNA: TGTGCCAGCAGCCCCGGGACAGGGGTTGAAGCTTTCTTT.

There are a few counts of this clone. In nucleotides, the CDR3 is TGTGCCAGCAAGGGACAGATGAACACTGAAGCTTTCTTT. It is translated as CASKGQMNTEAFF. The chain links TRBV19 to TRBJ1-1, with TRBD1 matching 7 bases. This CDR3 has 13 residues. V lost 9 bases and J lost 0; bases outside the gene matches: 4. CDR1 and CDR2 from the germline V gene are LNHDA and SQIVND (reference sequence).

The chain employs TRBV7-8 and TRBJ2-5; D gene unclear. The CDR3 has 15 residues. Looked up from germline, CDR1 is SGHVS and CDR2 is FQNEAQ. The V end lost 1 base, the J end lost 3 bases, and 12 bases lay between the germline ends. CDR3 in DNA: TGTGCCAGCAGCTTAGTCCACGCGTTAGAAGAGACCCAGTACTTC. Amino acid sequence: CASSLVHALEETQYF.

This chain joins TRBV29-1 and TRBJ2-7; TRBD1 is a possible D gene (6 bases). Germline V gene sequence: CDR1 SQVTM, CDR2 ANQGSEA. The CDR3 runs to 11 residues. V gave up 7 bases and J gave up 5 bases, with 12 bases separating them. The CDR3 protein is CSARTVHEQYF. CDR3 sequence (DNA): TGCAGCGCAAGGACAGTCCACGAGCAGTACTTC.

This sequence joins TRBV30 and TRBJ1-3; no clear D gene. This CDR3 has 15 residues. The V gene's germline CDR1 is GTSNPN and CDR2 SVGIG (reference sequence). With 1 base removed from V and 0 bases from J, the gap between germline ends came to 10 bases. The CDR3 nucleotides read TGTGCCTGGAGTGGAGGCGCCGCCTCTGGAAACACCATATATTTT. Its translation: CAWSGGAASGNTIYF.

CDR3 residues: CASSPRGAFDTQYF. The CDR3 DNA is TGTGCCAGCAGTCCCCGGGGGGCCTTTGATACGCAGTATTTT. The J gene is TRBJ2-3, the V gene TRBV6-5, with a tentative D call TRBD2 (7 bases). Looked up from germline, CDR1 is MNHEY and CDR2 is SVGAGI. The CDR3 totals 14 residues. Trimming stripped 5 bases from V and 6 bases from J, with 15 bases between.

The rearrangement uses TRBV4-3 and TRBJ2-7; 13 bases line up with TRBD2. The length of the CDR3 is 15 residues. The junction had 3 bases not matched to a gene; V was cut back by 3 bases and J by 4 bases. From germline, CDR1 is LGHNA and CDR2 YSLEER. CDR3 in DNA: TGCGCCAGCAGCCACGGGACTAGCGGGGTGTACGAGCAGTACTTC. This codes for CASSHGTSGVYEQYF.

The chain joins TRBV19 to TRBJ1-2, with 10 bases identical to TRBD1. This CDR3 region has 17 residues. Germline V CDR1 and CDR2: LNHDA, SQIVND (reference sequence). V was clipped by 8 bases and J by 4 bases; unmatched bases: 16. CDR3 sequence: CASVGWRGTGEAYGYTF. CDR3 nucleotide sequence: TGTGCCAGTGTTGGGTGGCGGGGGACAGGGGAAGCCTATGGCTACACCTTC. Filled out from reference TRBV19 and TRBJ1-2, the complete variable domain reads DGGITQSPKYLFRKEGQNVTLSCEQNLNHDAMYWYRQDPGQGLRLIYYSQIVNDFQKGDIAEGYSVSREKKESFPLTVTSAQKNPTAFYLCASVGWRGTGEAYGYTFGSGTRLTVV.

For the CDR3, the DNA is TGTGCCAGCAGCCGGGCGGGGGGCGGGAGCACTGAAGCTTTCTTT. This sequence encodes CASSRAGGGSTEAFF. The chain links TRBV5-6 to TRBJ1-1, with D tentatively TRBD1 (6 bases). V shed 4 bases and J shed 4 bases, with 17 bases lying between them. Germline V gene data show CDR1 as SGHDT and CDR2 as YYEEEE. CDR3 length equals 15 residues.

This chain uses TRBV5-1 with TRBJ2-7; 10 positions agree with TRBD2. This CDR3 has 16 residues. Trimming removed 2 bases from V and 5 bases from J; junction bases left unmatched: 10. Germline lookup yields CDR1 SGHRS and CDR2 YFSETQ. In nucleotides, the CDR3 is TGCGCCAGCAGCTTCCCTAGCGGGGGTCCTGACAACGAGCAGTACTTC. It codes for CASSFPSGGPDNEQYF.

The J gene is TRBJ2-7, the V gene TRBV6-5; maybe TRBD1 (5 bases). Germline loops: CDR1 MNHEY, CDR2 SVGAGI. Deletions cut 0 bases from V and 4 bases from J, with 13 bases between. This CDR3 region has 15 residues. In nucleotides, the CDR3 is TGTGCCAGCAGTTACTCGGGGCGCTTTAATTACGAGCAGTACTTC. Protein product: CASSYSGRFNYEQYF.

This chain joins TRBV5-1 and TRBJ2-3, with D unclear. The V and J ends lost 2 bases and 1 base respectively, with 8 bases between them. CDR1 SGHRS and CDR2 YFSETQ come from the germline V gene. This CDR3 region has 14 residues. CDR3 sequence reads: CASSFFGGTDTQYF. The CDR3 DNA is TGCGCCAGCAGCTTTTTTGGGGGCACAGATACGCAGTATTTT.

The chain joins TRBV5-1 to TRBJ2-1; D is ambiguous. The germline CDR1 and CDR2 sequences are SGHRS and YFSETQ. The CDR3 loop spans 14 amino acids. The V gene lost 0 bases and the J gene lost 4 bases, with 8 bases spanning the gap. The CDR3 DNA reads TGCGCCAGCAGCTTGGAGGGCAGTTACAATGAGCAGTTCTTC. Amino acid sequence: CASSLEGSYNEQFF.

This chain uses TRBV28 with TRBJ2-5; no firm D call. The CDR3 loop spans 15 amino acids. With 4 bases removed from V and 0 bases from J, the gap between germline ends came to 12 bases. Looked up from germline, CDR1 is MDHEN and CDR2 is SYDVKM. The CDR3 nucleotides read TGTGCCAGCAGTTCCCCGGACCTGTACCAAGAGACCCAGTACTTC. As protein: CASSSPDLYQETQYF.

The chain combines TRBV15 with TRBJ1-1; 8 nucleotides line up with TRBD1. This CDR3 has 14 residues. In germline, CDR1 is LNHNV, CDR2 YYDKDF (reference sequence). J gave up 2 bases and V 6 bases, and 5 bases lay outside the gene matches. The CDR3 sequence: CATRGQGRNTEAFF. In DNA form, the CDR3 reads TGTGCCACCAGAGGACAGGGCCGAAACACTGAAGCTTTCTTT.

V usage is TRBV9 and J usage is TRBJ1-2; tentative D call: TRBD1 (6 bases). The CDR3 loop spans 13 amino acids. Germline assignment: CDR1 SGDLS and CDR2 YYNGEE. Trimming removed 0 bases from V and 8 bases from J, with 11 bases in between. The CDR3 bases are TGTGCCAGCAGCGTAGTACAGGGTCAAGGCTACACCTTC. Amino acid sequence: CASSVVQGQGYTF. The full variable domain, completed using reference TRBV9 and TRBJ1-2, is DSGVTQTPKHLITATGQRVTLRCSPRSGDLSVYWYQQSLDQGLQFLIQYYNGEERAKGNILERFSAQQFPDLHSELNLSSLELGDSALYFCASSVVQGQGYTFGSGTRLTVV.

The rearrangement joins TRBV11-2 to TRBJ1-2; D gene ambiguous. Germline assignment: CDR1 SGHAT and CDR2 FQNNGV. Trimming pared 1 base from V and 6 bases from J, leaving 6 bases between. This CDR3 has 12 residues. CDR3 DNA sequence: TGTGCCAGCAGCTTAGCACGAAATGGCTACACCTTC. Residues: CASSLARNGYTF.